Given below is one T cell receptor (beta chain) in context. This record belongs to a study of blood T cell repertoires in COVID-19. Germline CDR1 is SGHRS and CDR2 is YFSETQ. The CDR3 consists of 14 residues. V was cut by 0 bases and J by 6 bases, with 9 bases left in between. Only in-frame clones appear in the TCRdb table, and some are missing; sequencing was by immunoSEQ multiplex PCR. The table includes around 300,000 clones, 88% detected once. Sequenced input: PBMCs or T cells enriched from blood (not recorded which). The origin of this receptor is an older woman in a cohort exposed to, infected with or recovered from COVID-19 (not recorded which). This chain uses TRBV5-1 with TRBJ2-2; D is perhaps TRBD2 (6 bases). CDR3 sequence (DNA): TGCGCCAGCAGCTTGGAACTAGCCGCCGGGGAGCTGTTTTTT. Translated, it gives CASSLELAAGELFF.